This T cell receptor (beta chain) was sequenced in a study of cytomegalovirus exposure and HLA in healthy donors. Overall study context: Falling in the Caucasian-associated ancestry cluster were 81% of under 500 genotyped donors. The study's findings and limits: In an earlier analysis, about 87% or about 30%: the productive usage of most TCR beta V segments. TRBV6-2, TRBV6-3 and other indistinguishable V segments were excluded. Among TCR beta chains, those listed as cytomegalovirus-associated numbered 164.

The CDR3 loop spans 13 amino acids. Per the germline V gene, CDR1 is SGHTA and CDR2 is FQGTGA. Unmatched junction bases numbered 2, after V lost 2 bases and J lost 5 bases. This clone was seen a handful of times. Its antigen is as yet unknown. This PCR relied on a set of 60 Vbeta primers and 13 Jbeta primers. Method: immunoSEQ multiplex PCR; TCRdb's copy keeps in-frame clones and lacks some. The table includes 180,000 or so clones, over 75% detected once. The specimen sequenced was PBMCs. This chain uses TRBV7-3 with TRBJ1-1, with 7 bases fitting TRBD1. The TCR was taken from a man aged 50-60 years in good health and CMV-seropositive. CDR3 coding DNA: TGTGCCAGCAGCTTATACAGGGGAACTGAAGCTTTCTTT. Translating it yields CASSLYRGTEAFF. Based on the CDR3 plus reference TRBV7-3 and TRBJ1-1, the full variable domain is GAGVSQTPSNKVTEKGKYVELRCDPISGHTALYWYRQSLGQGPEFLIYFQGTGAADDSGLPNDRFFAVRPEGSVSTLKIQRTERGDSAVYLCASSLYRGTEAFFGQGTRLTVV.